The 9 T cell receptor beta chains below all came from one sample that was sequenced in a study of cytomegalovirus exposure and HLA in healthy donors. This PCR relied on a set of 60 Vbeta primers and 13 Jbeta primers. TCRdb's table, derived via immunoSEQ multiplex PCR, lists solely in-frame clones and lacks some. The sample holds 150,000 to 160,000 clones, around 70% seen once. Sample: PBMCs. These receptors were taken from a man aged 25-40 years in good health and CMV-seronegative.

This sequence joins TRBV5-1 and TRBJ2-5, with 7 bases aligning to TRBD1. With V trimmed by 5 bases and J by 4 bases, 11 bases remained unmatched. CDR1 is SGHRS, CDR2 YFSETQ, per germline. This CDR3 has 15 residues. The DNA of the CDR3 is TGCGCCAGCAGTTTAACCGGGACAGACGGAGAGACCCAGTACTTC. Translating gives CASSLTGTDGETQYF.

Here the CDR3 reads CASSHLTTRAQNEQFF. In DNA form, the CDR3 reads TGCGCCAGCAGCCACCTTACGACGAGGGCGCAGAATGAGCAGTTCTTC. The chain recombines TRBV4-1 with TRBJ2-1, with D perhaps TRBD2 (5 bases). V was pared by 3 bases and J by 7 bases, with 19 bases between. The CDR3 is 16 residues long. Germline lookup yields CDR1 MGHRA and CDR2 YSYEKL.

The chain recombines TRBV30 with TRBJ1-4, with D uncertain. Germline V gene lookup returns CDR1 GTSNPN and CDR2 SVGIG (reference sequence). CDR3 length: 11 amino acids. Deletions cut 3 bases from V and 6 bases from J, with 5 bases between. CDR3 in amino acids: CAWRRYEKLFF. The DNA for the CDR3 is TGTGCCTGGAGGCGATATGAAAAACTGTTTTTT.

The chain uses TRBV5-4 and TRBJ2-7; D not certain. Trimming removed 1 base from V and 0 bases from J, with 8 bases in between. This CDR3 is built from 14 residues. Germline V gene data show CDR1 as SGHNT and CDR2 as YYREEE (reference sequence). CDR3 in DNA: TGTGCCAGCAGCTTGCTCCAGAACTCCTACGAGCAGTACTTC. Residues: CASSLLQNSYEQYF. Complete variable domain (other parts from reference TRBV5-4 and TRBJ2-7): ETGVTQSPTHLIKTRGQQVTLRCSSQSGHNTVSWYQQALGQGPQFIFQYYREEENGRGNFPPRFSGLQFPNYSSELNVNALELDDSALYLCASSLLQNSYEQYFGPGTRLTVT.

This chain uses TRBV7-6 with TRBJ2-2; no reliable D call. Per germline, CDR1 SGHVS and CDR2 FNYEAQ. Trimming left V 1 base short and J 3 bases short, with 9 bases between. CDR3 size: 15 residues. The CDR3 protein is CASSLETTDTGELFF. DNA of the CDR3: TGTGCCAGCAGCTTAGAAACAACCGACACCGGGGAGCTGTTTTTT. The whole variable domain, remainder taken from reference TRBV7-6 and TRBJ2-2, is GAGVSQSPRYKVTKRGQDVALRCDPISGHVSLYWYRQALGQGPEFLTYFNYEAQQDKSGLPNDRFSAERPEGSISTLTIQRTEQRDSAMYRCASSLETTDTGELFFGEGSRLTVL.

The J gene is TRBJ2-3, the V gene TRBV11-1, with D possibly matching TRBD2 (5 bases). V was clipped by 5 bases and J by 2 bases, with 14 bases between them. CDR3 size: 15 residues. Germline lookup yields CDR1 SGHAT and CDR2 FQDESV (reference sequence). The CDR3 loop is CASSAYSGDTDTQYF. The CDR3 nucleotides are TGTGCCAGCAGCGCCTACAGCGGCGACACAGATACGCAGTATTTT.

The chain recombines TRBV6-5 with TRBJ2-7; D unclear. Looked up from germline, CDR1 is MNHEY and CDR2 is SVGAGI. V was cut by 6 bases and J by 2 bases, with 14 bases left in between. This CDR3 is 14 amino acids long. The CDR3 coding sequence is TGTGCCAGCAGCCCAGAGACCGGAGCCTACGAGCAGTACTTC. Translating it yields CASSPETGAYEQYF.

The V and J genes are TRBV5-1 and TRBJ2-7; TRBD2 is a possible D gene (6 bases). Looked up from germline, CDR1 is SGHRS and CDR2 is YFSETQ. CDR3 size: 15 residues. V shed 0 bases and J shed 2 bases, with 12 bases lying between them. CDR3 in DNA: TGCGCCAGCAGCTTGGATGTCGGGAGAGCCTACGAGCAGTACTTC. Translation gives CASSLDVGRAYEQYF.

J is TRBJ2-5 and V is TRBV4-2, with 12 bases lining up with TRBD2. J was trimmed by 0 bases and V by 1 base; bases with no gene match: 0. The CDR3 length is 16 residues. CDR1 is LGHNA and CDR2 is YNFKEQ in the germline V gene. CDR3 residues: CASSQGLAGDQETQYF. The CDR3, as DNA: TGTGCCAGCAGCCAAGGACTAGCGGGGGACCAAGAGACCCAGTACTTC.